Sequencing of this T cell receptor beta chain was carried out in a study of long-term antiretroviral therapy in people with HIV (dated by TCRdb to the early 2020s). Broadly, across the study: The earliest samples were collected approximately a decade before the 2015 WHO recommendation for immediate ART, a period when ART was typically delayed until CD4 counts fell. A retrospective serial study tested whether ART initiation and durable HIV suppression were associated with changes in peripheral blood TRB repertoire composition and diversity. The cohort contributed about 200 cryopreserved PBMC samples from about 29 adults with confirmed HIV infection, collected serially over a mean of approximately six years (range 1-12). About 40% of the 30 participants with HIV were female. Test extractions of a monoclonal T-cell line alongside under 35 polyclonal samples showed no cross-contamination during QIAcube processing.

This clone was found a few times. What this receptor recognizes is not known. Base-call qualities are not available, and no considerably larger clone is one nucleotide away. Trimming accounts for 2 bases at V and 5 bases at J, while the number of junction bases matched to no gene is 2. Based on the germline V gene (reference sequence), the CDR1 and CDR2 sequences are GTSNPN and SVGIG. Taken from cysteine to phenylalanine, the CDR3 has 13 residues. Solely the CDR3 DNA is kept, with 39 bases framed from the first base. Inclusion was restricted to participants for whom at least one PBMC sample before ART initiation and at least two post-ART samples were available. All participants with HIV were treated in the United States of America. Before DNA extraction, cryopreserved samples of about 0.95-10 million PBMC were thawed and then washed. At the time of the earliest PBMC sample, participants with HIV were aged between about 20 and 54 years. Per participant, PBMC samples came from 1-4 timepoints prior to ART initiation and 2-8 timepoints following ART initiation, for a median of 7 samples. For every participant, serial HIV viral load, CD4+ T-cell count, ART history and demographic data were obtained. A Qiagen kit on a QIAcube was used to extract genomic DNA from unsorted PBMC, with samples processed in batches of 12.

The immunoSEQ hsTCRB v3.0 assay was used at survey level resolution for TRB variable region sequencing. The targeted TRB sequencing depth was about 40,000-50,000 T-cell genomes per sample. TRB libraries were pooled and sequenced on an Illumina MiSeq using a v3 150-cycle kit. As for the authors' bioinformatics: Repertoire analysis was run in R within a reproducible Nextflow workflow that covered QC, data transformation and analysis. LymphoSeq2, an R package for exploring AIRR-Seq data, was used to implement custom analyses. A handful of samples that produced fewer than 5000 total TRB sequences were removed, so about 200 HIV repertoires were analyzed. Among the 200 or so HIV repertoires that were kept, roughly 58 were collected before ART initiation and roughly 130 were collected after ART initiation. Each repertoire was downsampled to 5000 TRB nucleotide sequences, and summary statistics were averaged across 100 downsampling iterations. Only TRB sequences with CDR3 regions of at least seven amino acids were retained for analysis. Diversity was measured with a Shannon entropy-derived clonality score and the Gini coefficient. In the repertoire networks, any two of the top 5000 CDR3 amino acid sequences were connected whenever the two sequences differed by an edit distance of one. Antigen specificity groups and MHC restriction were predicted for TRB CDR3 amino acid sequences with GLIPH2. Known CMV, EBV, HIV or tissue antigen associations were flagged by matching CDR3 amino acid sequences against VDJdb and McPAS-TCR. Pre-ART, post-ART and control groups were compared with Wilcoxon signed-rank tests and Holm-Bonferroni correction. This is the immuneACCESS table as TCRdb keeps it, with only in-frame sequences that have V and J called. A part of the clones is gone; compared with another copy, unresolved V genes explain less than half, and the rest is unexplained. That table is the source of V, J and clone size, and D and trimming were worked out from the DNA. The sample table lists 20,000 to 25,000 clones, roughly 80% of them with a count of one. The ten largest clonotypes hold less than 20% of the sample.

On the study overall, not on this receptor specifically: Expanded TRB clones identified before ART initiation dominated the repertoire across all time points, though the dominance fluctuated and decreased in many PLHIV after ART. Because cell numbers in pre-ART samples were limited, unsorted PBMC were profiled instead of sorted CD4+ and CD8+ T cells. Compared with controls, HIV repertoires had narrower CDR3 length ranges, and the network structure pointed to an antigen-experienced repertoire that shifted only slightly toward naive after ART. Limited PBMC availability meant only the TCR beta chain was sequenced, without alpha chain pairing. No data were available on ART adherence, viral resistance or therapy changes, limiting inferences about post-ART repertoire changes. The samples span the years 2004 to 2017, and the ART regimens used may be less effective than current regimens. ART initiation was associated with a significant increase in TRB diversity, but diversity stayed significantly below transplant donor controls even after long-term ART.

This TCR came from a man aged 40-49 years with HIV. The V and J segments used are TRBV30 and TRBJ2-3; 9 bases in the middle match TRBD1. The source material was unsorted PBMCs, sampled 0.5 years before starting antiretroviral therapy. The CDR3: CAWSLTGGDTQYF. The DNA reads as follows: TGTGCCTGGAGTTTGACAGGGGGAGATACGCAGTATTTT.